These T cell receptor beta chains were read from a single sample in a study of PD-L1 blockade in urothelial cancer. TCRdb's table, derived via immunoSEQ multiplex PCR, lists solely in-frame clones and lacks some. The data contain 50,000 to 60,000 clones, about 87% of them singletons. The starting material was PBMCs, obtained around atezolizumab (anti-PD-L1) treatment. These receptor sequences come from a man aged 35 to 55 with urothelial cancer. Both conserved end residues are part of each CDR3. A D gene is named only where the DNA matches it firmly.

>TRBV10-3|-|TRBJ1-4
CAISEGQGREKLFF
>TRBV7-2|-|TRBJ2-3
CASRGGAETQYF
>TRBV6-5|-|TRBJ2-1
CASSRTLTSYNEQFF
>TRBV13|-|TRBJ1-5
CASSIRGQPQHF
>TRBV5-1|TRBD1|TRBJ1-2
CAIRAERGQGASRGYTF
>TRBV4-1|TRBD1|TRBJ2-7
CASSQWPGQGYEQYF
>TRBV28|TRBD1|TRBJ1-2
CASRKDRDYGYTF
>TRBV13|-|TRBJ2-4
CASSLKRGNRPPGSKNIQYF
>TRBV28|TRBD2|TRBJ2-7
CASSSLASGSYEQYF
>TRBV2|-|TRBJ1-5
CASSAEQVSNQPQHF
>TRBV27|-|TRBJ2-7
CASRQAATLSYEQYF
>TRBV19|TRBD1|TRBJ1-5
CASSIWSGQGVDQPQHF
>TRBV2|TRBD2|TRBJ2-7
CASSVGASGISYEQYF
>TRBV19|TRBD2|TRBJ2-1
CASTLTSGYNEQFF
>TRBV4-1|TRBD2|TRBJ2-2
CASNLILAANTGELFF
>TRBV7-2|-|TRBJ2-7
CASSPWIAATYEQYF
>TRBV7-6|TRBD1|TRBJ2-2
CASSLDEGGNTGELFF
>TRBV29-1|TRBD2|TRBJ2-3
CSAGTSGRGDTQYF
>TRBV14|TRBD2|TRBJ2-3
CASSQVRGAQYF
>TRBV5-1|-|TRBJ2-5
CASSTSQETQYF
>TRBV6-5|TRBD2|TRBJ2-1
CASSYSGGRVNEQFF
>TRBV7-6|TRBD1|TRBJ2-5
CASSIPTGGFETQYF
>TRBV7-9|-|TRBJ1-4
CASSDGTTRATNEKLFF
>TRBV9|-|TRBJ1-4
CASSVGDRKAEKLFF
>TRBV30|-|TRBJ2-5
CAWSGLLVGETQYF
>TRBV5-4|-|TRBJ1-2
CASSLGADGYTF
>TRBV5-1|-|TRBJ1-1
CASSSTGPEAFF
>TRBV6-1|TRBD1|TRBJ2-1
CASSEALLGQEFF
>TRBV29-1|-|TRBJ2-2
CSVVTREPGELFF
>TRBV5-1|-|TRBJ2-1
CASSLAIREEQFF
>TRBV7-3|-|TRBJ2-7
CASSLKQGYEQYF
>TRBV9|TRBD1|TRBJ2-5
CASSVDRGSAETQYF
>TRBV5-1|-|TRBJ2-7
CASSFAGQEQYF
>TRBV6-5|-|TRBJ1-4
CASSGTIGEKLFF
>TRBV30|TRBD2|TRBJ2-6
CAWSARGRGGSGANVLTF
>TRBV6-5|TRBD2|TRBJ2-1
CASSYSSSGSYNEQFF
>TRBV7-8|-|TRBJ2-5
CASSLPTGNPQATQYF
>TRBV10-1|-|TRBJ1-1
CASSDRGRANTEAFF
>TRBV29-1|TRBD1|TRBJ1-3
CSVEDQGGSGNTIYF
>TRBV19|TRBD1|TRBJ1-2
CASSPPRDRGAYGYTF
>TRBV19|TRBD1|TRBJ1-2
CASSPGDRAYGYTF
>TRBV9|-|TRBJ1-3
CASSVESSSGNTIYF
>TRBV9|-|TRBJ1-3
CASSSEQLPYSGNTIYF
>TRBV5-1|-|TRBJ2-2
CASSLDGGAGELFF
>TRBV11-3|TRBD1|TRBJ2-2
CASSLGQGDTGELFF
>TRBV5-1|-|TRBJ1-1
CASSLASGVTEAFF
>TRBV5-1|-|TRBJ2-7
CASSFGVADEQYF
>TRBV4-2|TRBD1|TRBJ2-5
CASRPTGVSETQYF
>TRBV9|-|TRBJ1-4
CASSGPARKTKFF
>TRBV6-5|TRBD1|TRBJ1-4
CASSLATGRNEKLFF
>TRBV29-1|TRBD1|TRBJ1-2
CSAGSGQGAGGYTF
>TRBV4-1|TRBD1|TRBJ2-7
CASSRGGASYEQYF
>TRBV4-1|TRBD1|TRBJ1-1
CASRRGQSQNPPEAFF
>TRBV27|-|TRBJ1-2
CASSGGGYGYTF
>TRBV7-2|-|TRBJ1-2
CASSLAGRDYTF
>TRBV7-3|-|TRBJ2-1
CASSLTGGRAYNEQFF
>TRBV6-5|-|TRBJ2-7
CASSYTGPTVEQYF